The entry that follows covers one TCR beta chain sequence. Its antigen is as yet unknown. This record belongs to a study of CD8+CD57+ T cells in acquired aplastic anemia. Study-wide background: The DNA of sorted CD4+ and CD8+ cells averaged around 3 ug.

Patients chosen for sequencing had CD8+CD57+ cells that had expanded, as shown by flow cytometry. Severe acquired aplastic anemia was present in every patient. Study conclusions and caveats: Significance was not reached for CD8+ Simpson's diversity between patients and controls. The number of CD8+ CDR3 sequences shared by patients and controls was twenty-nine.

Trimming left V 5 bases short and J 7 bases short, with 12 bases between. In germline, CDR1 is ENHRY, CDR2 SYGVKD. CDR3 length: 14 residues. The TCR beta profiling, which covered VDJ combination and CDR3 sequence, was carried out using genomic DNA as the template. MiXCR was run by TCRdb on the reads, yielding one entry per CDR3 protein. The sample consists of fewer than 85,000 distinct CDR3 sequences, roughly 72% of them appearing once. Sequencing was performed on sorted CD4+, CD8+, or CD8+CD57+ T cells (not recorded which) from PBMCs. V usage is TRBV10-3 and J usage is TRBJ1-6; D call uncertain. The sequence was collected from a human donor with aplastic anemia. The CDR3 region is CAISMTEGNSPLHF. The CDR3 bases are TGTGCCATCAGTATGACCGAGGGAAATTCACCCCTCCACTTT.